This section outlines one T cell receptor beta chain sequence together with its context. No antigen is known for it. The CDR3 spans 15 residues. CDR1 DFQATT and CDR2 SNEGSKA come from the germline V gene (reference sequence). V was pared by 3 bases and J by 5 bases, with 7 bases of the junction left unmatched. The sample is drawn from a study of CD8 T cells in ankylosing spondylitis. Findings and limits, study-wide: With a CD8+ phenotype, disease-linked clones were relatively rare in peripheral blood. For ankylosing spondylitis blood, a TCR beta motif of seven to nine highly homologous variants appeared characteristic.

Construction of TCR beta libraries was performed using quantitative 5'-RACE with molecular barcodes. TCRdb fed the 5' RACE reads into MiXCR, producing one record per CDR3 protein. This table has roughly 300,000 distinct CDR3 sequences, 8% appearing once. The chain employs TRBV20-1 and TRBJ2-7, with TRBD2 identical over 13 bases. Sequencing was carried out using blood, either unsorted or a sorted T cell fraction (not recorded which). This TCR derives from a male donor with ankylosing spondylitis. CDR3 region: CSARSGTSGTDEQYF. Written as DNA, the CDR3 is TGCAGTGCTAGGTCCGGGACTAGCGGGACCGACGAGCAGTACTTC.